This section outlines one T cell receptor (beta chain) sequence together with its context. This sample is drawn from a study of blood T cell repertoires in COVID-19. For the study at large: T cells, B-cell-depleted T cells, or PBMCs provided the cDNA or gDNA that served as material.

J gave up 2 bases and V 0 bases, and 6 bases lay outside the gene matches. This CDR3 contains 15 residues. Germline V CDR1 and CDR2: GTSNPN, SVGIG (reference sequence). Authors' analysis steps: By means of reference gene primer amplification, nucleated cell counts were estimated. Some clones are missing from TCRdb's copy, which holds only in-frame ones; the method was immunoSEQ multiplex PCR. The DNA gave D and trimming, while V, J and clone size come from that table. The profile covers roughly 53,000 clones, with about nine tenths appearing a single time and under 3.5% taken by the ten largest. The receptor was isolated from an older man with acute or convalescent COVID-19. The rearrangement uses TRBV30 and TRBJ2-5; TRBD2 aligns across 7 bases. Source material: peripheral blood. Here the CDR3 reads CAWSVTTSRQETQYF. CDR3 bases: TGTGCCTGGAGTGTAACGACTAGCCGTCAAGAGACCCAGTACTTC.